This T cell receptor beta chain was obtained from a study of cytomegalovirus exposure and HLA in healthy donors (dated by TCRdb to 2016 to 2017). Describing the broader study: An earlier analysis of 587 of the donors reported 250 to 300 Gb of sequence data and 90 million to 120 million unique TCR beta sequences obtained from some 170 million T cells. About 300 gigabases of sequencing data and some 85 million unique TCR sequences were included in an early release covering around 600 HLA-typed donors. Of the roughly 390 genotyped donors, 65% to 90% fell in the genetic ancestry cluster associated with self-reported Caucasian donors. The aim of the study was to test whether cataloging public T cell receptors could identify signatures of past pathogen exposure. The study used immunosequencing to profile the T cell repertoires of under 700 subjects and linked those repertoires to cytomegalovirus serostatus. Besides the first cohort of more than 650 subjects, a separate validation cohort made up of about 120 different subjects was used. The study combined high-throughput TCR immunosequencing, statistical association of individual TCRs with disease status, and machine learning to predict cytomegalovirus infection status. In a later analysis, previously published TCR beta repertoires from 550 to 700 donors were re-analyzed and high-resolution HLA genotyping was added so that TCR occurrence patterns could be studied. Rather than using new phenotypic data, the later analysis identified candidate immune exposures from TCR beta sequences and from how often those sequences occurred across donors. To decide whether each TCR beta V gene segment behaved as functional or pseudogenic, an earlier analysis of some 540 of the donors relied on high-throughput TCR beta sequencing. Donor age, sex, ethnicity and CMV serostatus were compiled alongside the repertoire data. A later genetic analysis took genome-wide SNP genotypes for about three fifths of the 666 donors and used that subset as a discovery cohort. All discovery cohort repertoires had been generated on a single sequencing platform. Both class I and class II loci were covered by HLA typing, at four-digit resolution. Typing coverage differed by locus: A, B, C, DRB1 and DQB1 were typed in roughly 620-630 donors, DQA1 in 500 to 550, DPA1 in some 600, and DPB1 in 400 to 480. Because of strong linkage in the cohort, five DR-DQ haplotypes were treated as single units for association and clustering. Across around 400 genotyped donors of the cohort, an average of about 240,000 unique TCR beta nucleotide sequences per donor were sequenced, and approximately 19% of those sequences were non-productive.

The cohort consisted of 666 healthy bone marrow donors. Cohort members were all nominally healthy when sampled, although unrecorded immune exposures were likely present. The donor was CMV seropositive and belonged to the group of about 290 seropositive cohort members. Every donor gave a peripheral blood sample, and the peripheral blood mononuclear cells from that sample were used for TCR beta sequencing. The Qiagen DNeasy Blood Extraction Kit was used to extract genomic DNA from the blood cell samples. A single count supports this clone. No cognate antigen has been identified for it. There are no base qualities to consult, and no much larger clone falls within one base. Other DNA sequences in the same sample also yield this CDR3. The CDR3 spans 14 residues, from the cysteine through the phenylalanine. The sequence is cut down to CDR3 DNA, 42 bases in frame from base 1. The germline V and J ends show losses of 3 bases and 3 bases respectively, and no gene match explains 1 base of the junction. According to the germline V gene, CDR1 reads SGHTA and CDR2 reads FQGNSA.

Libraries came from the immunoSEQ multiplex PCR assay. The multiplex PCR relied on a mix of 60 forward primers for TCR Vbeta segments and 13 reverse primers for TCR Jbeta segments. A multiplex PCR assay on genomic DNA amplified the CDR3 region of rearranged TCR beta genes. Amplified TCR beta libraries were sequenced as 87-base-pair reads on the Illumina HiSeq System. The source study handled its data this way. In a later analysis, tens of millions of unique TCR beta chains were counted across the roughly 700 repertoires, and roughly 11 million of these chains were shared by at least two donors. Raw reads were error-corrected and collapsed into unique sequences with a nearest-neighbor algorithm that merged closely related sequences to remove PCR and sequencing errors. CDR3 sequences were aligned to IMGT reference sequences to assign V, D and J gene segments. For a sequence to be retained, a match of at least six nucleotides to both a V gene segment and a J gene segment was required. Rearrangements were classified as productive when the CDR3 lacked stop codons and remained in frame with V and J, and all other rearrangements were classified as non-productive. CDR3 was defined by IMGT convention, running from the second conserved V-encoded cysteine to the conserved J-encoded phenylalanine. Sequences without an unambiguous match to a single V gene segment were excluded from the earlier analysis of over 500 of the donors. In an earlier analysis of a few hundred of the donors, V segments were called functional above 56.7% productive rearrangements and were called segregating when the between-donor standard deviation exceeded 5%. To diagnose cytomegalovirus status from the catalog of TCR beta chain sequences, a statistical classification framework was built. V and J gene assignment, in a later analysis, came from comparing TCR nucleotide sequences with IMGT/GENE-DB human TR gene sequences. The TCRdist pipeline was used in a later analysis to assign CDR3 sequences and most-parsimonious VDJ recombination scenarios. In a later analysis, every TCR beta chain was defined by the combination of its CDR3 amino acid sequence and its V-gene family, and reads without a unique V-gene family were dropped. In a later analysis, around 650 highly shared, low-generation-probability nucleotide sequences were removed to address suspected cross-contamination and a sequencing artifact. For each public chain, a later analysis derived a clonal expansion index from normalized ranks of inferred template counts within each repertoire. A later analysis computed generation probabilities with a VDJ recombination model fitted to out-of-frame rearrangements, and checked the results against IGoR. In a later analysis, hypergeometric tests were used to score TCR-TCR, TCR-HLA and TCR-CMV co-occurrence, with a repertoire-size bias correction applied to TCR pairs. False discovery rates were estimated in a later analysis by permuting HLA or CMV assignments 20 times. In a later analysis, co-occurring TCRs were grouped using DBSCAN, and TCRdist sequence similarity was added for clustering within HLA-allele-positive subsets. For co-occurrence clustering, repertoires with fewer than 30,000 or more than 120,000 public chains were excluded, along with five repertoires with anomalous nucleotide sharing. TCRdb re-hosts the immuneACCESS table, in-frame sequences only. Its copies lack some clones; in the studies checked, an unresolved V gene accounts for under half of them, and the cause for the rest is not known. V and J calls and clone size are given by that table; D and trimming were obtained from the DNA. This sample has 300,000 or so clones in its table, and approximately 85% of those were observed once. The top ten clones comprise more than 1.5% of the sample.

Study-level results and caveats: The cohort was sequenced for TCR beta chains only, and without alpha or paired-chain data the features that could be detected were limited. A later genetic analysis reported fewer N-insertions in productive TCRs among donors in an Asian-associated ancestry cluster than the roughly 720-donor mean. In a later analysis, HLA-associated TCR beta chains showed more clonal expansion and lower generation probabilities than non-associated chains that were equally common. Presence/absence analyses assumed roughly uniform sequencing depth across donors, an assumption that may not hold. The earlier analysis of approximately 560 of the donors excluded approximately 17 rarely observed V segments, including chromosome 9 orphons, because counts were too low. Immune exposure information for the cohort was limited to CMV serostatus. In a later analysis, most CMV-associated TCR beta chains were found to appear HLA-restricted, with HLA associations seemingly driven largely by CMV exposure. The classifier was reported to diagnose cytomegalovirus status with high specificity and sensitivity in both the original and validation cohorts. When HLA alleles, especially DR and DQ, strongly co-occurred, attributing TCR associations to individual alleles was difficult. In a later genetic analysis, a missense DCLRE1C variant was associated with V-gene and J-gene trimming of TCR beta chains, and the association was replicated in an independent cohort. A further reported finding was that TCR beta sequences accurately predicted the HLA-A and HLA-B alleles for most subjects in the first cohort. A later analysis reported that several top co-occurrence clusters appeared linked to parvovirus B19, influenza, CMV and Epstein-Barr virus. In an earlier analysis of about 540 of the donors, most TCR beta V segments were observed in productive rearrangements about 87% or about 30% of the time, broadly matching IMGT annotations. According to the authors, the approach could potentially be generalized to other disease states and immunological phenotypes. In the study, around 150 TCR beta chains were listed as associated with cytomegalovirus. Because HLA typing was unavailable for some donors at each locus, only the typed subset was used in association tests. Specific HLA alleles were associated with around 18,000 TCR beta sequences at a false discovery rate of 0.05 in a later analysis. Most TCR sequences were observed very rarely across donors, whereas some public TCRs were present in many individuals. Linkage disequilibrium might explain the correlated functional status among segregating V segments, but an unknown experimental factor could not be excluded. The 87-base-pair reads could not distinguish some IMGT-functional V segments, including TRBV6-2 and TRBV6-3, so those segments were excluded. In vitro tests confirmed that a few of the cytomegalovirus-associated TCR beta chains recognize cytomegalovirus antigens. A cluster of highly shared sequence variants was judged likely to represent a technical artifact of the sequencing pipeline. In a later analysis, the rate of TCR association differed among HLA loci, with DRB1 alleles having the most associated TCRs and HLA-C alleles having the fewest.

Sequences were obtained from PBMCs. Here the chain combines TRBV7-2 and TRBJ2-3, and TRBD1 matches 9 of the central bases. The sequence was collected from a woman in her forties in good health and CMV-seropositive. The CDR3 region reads CASSLGQGTDTQYF. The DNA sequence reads TGTGCCAGCAGCTTGGGACAGGGAACAGATACGCAGTATTTT.